The 6 T cell receptor beta chains listed next were all sequenced from one sample in a study of blood T cells in healthy people across ages. Primed by a sample-barcoded 5' primer and a J-beta primer mix, a second PCR proceeded for 7 to 11 cycles. TCRdb called the 5' RACE reads again in MiXCR, with one record for every CDR3 protein. The repertoire holds about 1 million distinct CDR3 sequences, 45% seen once, with approximately 19% in the top ten. Sequenced input: blood. Every receptor here comes from a woman aged 55-70 years in good health.

This clonotype was seen only a few times. The V and J genes are TRBV2 and TRBJ2-5; 11 bases are a match to TRBD2. The germline V gene encodes CDR1 SNHLY and CDR2 FYNNEI. J gave up 11 bases and V 6 bases, and 11 bases lay outside the gene matches. This CDR3 has 14 amino acids. The CDR3 DNA reads TGTGCCAGCAGAGTAGCGGGAGGGCCCGGTGAGCAGTACTTC. Translated: CASRVAGGPGEQYF.

This clonotype was recorded a few times. This rearrangement joins TRBV10-3 to TRBJ2-7, with TRBD2 matching over 7 bases. Germline CDR1 ENHRY, CDR2 SYGVKD. The CDR3 consists of 14 residues. V lost 3 bases, J lost 2 bases, and 4 bases stayed unmatched. CDR3 bases: TGTGCCATCAGTGAAGTAGCGGGCGCCTACGAGCAGTACTTC. Translation: CAISEVAGAYEQYF.

This clonotype was detected only a few times. The gene calls are TRBV20-1 and TRBJ1-1; 7 bases are a match to TRBD1. Germline lookup yields CDR1 DFQATT and CDR2 SNEGSKA (reference sequence). This CDR3 has 12 residues. V lost 3 bases to trimming and J lost 6 bases; unmatched junction nucleotides: 4. CDR3 loop: CSASRTGAEAFF. In DNA form, the CDR3 reads TGCAGTGCTAGCCGGACAGGCGCTGAAGCTTTCTTT.

The J gene is TRBJ2-7, the V gene TRBV21-1; the DNA was not compared with TRBD1, the D call given in the table. TRBV21-1 is annotated as a pseudogene. The CDR3 is 19 amino acids. CDR3 sequence (DNA): TGTGCCAGCAGCAAATGGGACAGGGTACCCCTTCCCTTGAACTACGAGCAGTACTTC. It is translated as CASSKWDRVPLPLNYEQYF.

This clonotype came up a few times. The V gene is TRBV12-5, the J gene TRBJ2-1; D remains unclear. Germline V CDR1 and CDR2: LGHNT, FRNRAP. The CDR3 loop spans 12 amino acids. Trimming pared 6 bases from V and 8 bases from J, leaving 11 bases between. The CDR3 sequence: CASGLSPDEQFF. CDR3 DNA: TGTGCTAGTGGCCTTAGTCCCGATGAGCAGTTCTTC.

The chain is built from TRBV5-1 and TRBJ2-7, with D tentatively TRBD1 (8 bases). The CDR3 covers 14 residues. Trimming took off 4 bases at V and 6 bases at J, with 17 bases between the two ends. CDR1 and CDR2 (germline): SGHRS, YFSETQ. CDR3 loop: CASSLDREGGEQYF. The CDR3 bases are TGCGCCAGCAGCCTGGACAGGGAGGGAGGCGAGCAGTACTTC.